These 9 T cell receptor beta chains were sequenced from one sample in a study of T cell changes during pregnancy in multiple sclerosis. TCRdb keeps only in-frame clones here, not all; method: immunoSEQ multiplex PCR. The table records tens of thousands of clones, about nine tenths of them present only once. Sequenced here: CD4+ T cells from peripheral blood mononuclear cells, sampled after pregnancy. These receptors all come from a female donor with multiple sclerosis, enrolled in a pregnancy study.

The CDR3: CSVLTGGSYEQYF. The CDR3 nucleotides read TGCAGCGTCCTGACAGGGGGGTCCTACGAGCAGTACTTC. The rearrangement joins TRBV29-1 to TRBJ2-7, with 9 bases fitting TRBD1. Germline V gives CDR1 SQVTM, CDR2 ANQGSEA. The CDR3 is 13 residues long. V shed 6 bases, J shed 1 base, and the junction held 4 bases outside the gene matches.

This clone appeared once. The genes are TRBV19 and TRBJ1-1; maybe TRBD1 (5 bases). CDR3 length: 13 amino acids. The V gene lost 2 bases and the J gene lost 1 base, with 5 bases spanning the gap. Per the germline V gene, CDR1 is LNHDA and CDR2 is SQIVND (reference sequence). The DNA for the CDR3 is TGTGCCAGTAGTATAAGGGGGAACACTGAAGCTTTCTTT. Amino acid sequence: CASSIRGNTEAFF.

CDR3 coding DNA: TGTGCCAGCAGCTCAAGGACAGACCGGAATCAGCCCCAGCATTTT. It codes for CASSSRTDRNQPQHF. This sequence joins TRBV7-8 and TRBJ1-5; perhaps TRBD1 as D (6 bases). The V end lost 4 bases, the J end lost 4 bases, and 14 bases lay between the germline ends. This CDR3 comprises 15 residues. Germline assignment: CDR1 SGHVS and CDR2 FQNEAQ.

The chain links TRBV7-9 to TRBJ2-7; TRBD1 matches 7 bases. This CDR3 spans 14 amino acids. Germline CDR1 SEHNR, CDR2 FQNEAQ (reference sequence). Trimming at V came to 5 bases and at J to 0 bases, leaving 4 bases not matched to a gene. CDR3 coding DNA: TGTGCCAGCAGCCCGACAGGGATCTCCTACGAGCAGTACTTC. Its protein product is CASSPTGISYEQYF. Variable domain in full (rest from reference TRBV7-9 and TRBJ2-7): DTGVSQNPRHKITKRGQNVTFRCDPISEHNRLYWYRQTLGQGPEFLTYFQNEAQLEKSRLLSDRFSAERPKGSFSTLEIQRTEQGDSAMYLCASSPTGISYEQYFGPGTRLTVT.

The chain joins TRBV11-1 to TRBJ2-1; tentatively, D is TRBD2 (5 bases). The V gene's germline CDR1 is SGHAT and CDR2 FQDESV (reference sequence). This CDR3 region has 14 residues. V was trimmed by 5 bases and J by 8 bases, leaving 16 bases between them. CDR3 coding DNA: TGTGCCAGCAGCCCAAAGACGGAGAGGGATGAGCAGTTCTTC. Translated, it gives CASSPKTERDEQFF. The full variable domain, completed using reference TRBV11-1 and TRBJ2-1, is EAEVAQSPRYKITEKSQAVAFWCDPISGHATLYWYRQILGQGPELLVQFQDESVVDDSQLPKDRFSAERLKGVDSTLKIQPAELGDSAMYLCASSPKTERDEQFFGPGTRLTVL.

This clone appeared once. This rearrangement joins TRBV2 to TRBJ2-2; 13 bases agree with TRBD2. The CDR3 has 17 amino acids. Unmatched junction bases numbered 9, after V lost 5 bases and J lost 6 bases. Germline V gives CDR1 SNHLY, CDR2 FYNNEI. CDR3 residues: CASSYRTSGSFAGELFF. DNA of the CDR3: TGTGCCAGCAGTTATCGGACTAGCGGGAGCTTCGCCGGGGAGCTGTTTTTT.

The chain carries TRBV7-2 and TRBJ2-7; 8 positions match TRBD1. Germline V gene data show CDR1 as SGHTA and CDR2 as FQGNSA. With V trimmed by 0 bases and J by 0 bases, 1 base remained unmatched. The CDR3 length is 15 residues. The CDR3 is CASSLAGTGSYEQYF. Written as DNA, the CDR3 is TGTGCCAGCAGCTTAGCGGGGACAGGCTCCTACGAGCAGTACTTC. Combining the CDR3 with reference TRBV7-2 and TRBJ2-7 gives the whole variable domain GAGVSQSPSNKVTEKGKDVELRCDPISGHTALYWYRQSLGQGLEFLIYFQGNSAPDKSGLPSDRFSAERTGGSVSTLTIQRTQQEDSAVYLCASSLAGTGSYEQYFGPGTRLTVT.

As DNA, the CDR3 is TGTGCCACCTCGGCGGGCTACACCATATATTTT. This sequence encodes CATSAGYTIYF. The chain joins TRBV19 to TRBJ1-3; no reliable D call. This CDR3 is built from 11 residues. The V end was cut by 10 bases, the J end by 8 bases, with 12 bases between. Germline-derived CDR1 and CDR2 are LNHDA and SQIVND (reference sequence).

This chain links TRBV7-2 with TRBJ2-7; 11 nucleotides agree with TRBD2. The CDR3 length is 15 residues. Germline V gene data show CDR1 as SGHTA and CDR2 as FQGNSA. The V segment lost 5 bases and the J segment 7 bases; nucleotides outside the gene matches: 10. The CDR3 DNA reads as TGTGCCAGCAGCGGCCGACTAGCGGGGCGGGGGGAGCAGTACTTC. Protein: CASSGRLAGRGEQYF.